The clone carrying this T cell receptor beta chain turned up a few times. Profiling relied on immunoSEQ multiplex PCR, and the TCRdb table lists in-frame clones only, not all of them. Among around 13,000 clones, roughly 34% were seen once, and the ten largest hold 15%. This entry is derived from a study of radiation and T cells in renal cell carcinoma. Sample treatment: 15 Gy SBRT to primary tumor, nephrectomy 4 weeks later. Germline assignment: CDR1 LNHDA and CDR2 SQIVND (reference sequence). This CDR3 has 12 residues. V was trimmed by 1 base and J by 8 bases, leaving 8 bases between them. This specimen consisted of tumor tissue, obtained from a patient whose treatment included radiotherapy and nephrectomy. This clonotype was obtained from a man aged 60 to 75 with renal cell carcinoma. V and J are TRBV19 and TRBJ1-2; D is ambiguous. The CDR3 here is CASSIVDRGYTF. CDR3 bases: TGTGCCAGTAGTATAGTGGACCGCGGCTACACCTTC. Full variable domain (outside the CDR3, taken from reference TRBV19 and TRBJ1-2): DGGITQSPKYLFRKEGQNVTLSCEQNLNHDAMYWYRQDPGQGLRLIYYSQIVNDFQKGDIAEGYSVSREKKESFPLTVTSAQKNPTAFYLCASSIVDRGYTFGSGTRLTVV.